Described below is a single T cell receptor (beta chain) sequence and its context. Amplification used 60 Vbeta primers and 13 Jbeta primers. Sequencing used immunoSEQ multiplex PCR; TCRdb keeps in-frame clones, though not all of them. The sample lists roughly 140,000 clones, roughly 80% occurring once. This sample was taken from a study of cytomegalovirus exposure and HLA in healthy donors. Sequenced input: PBMCs. This sequence originates from a male donor in good health and CMV-seronegative.

The CDR3 sequence: CASSFTRNTEAFF. CDR3 nucleotide sequence: TGTGCCAGCAGCTTCACGAGGAACACTGAAGCTTTCTTT. The chain couples TRBV13 to TRBJ1-1; no clear D. The CDR3 is 13 amino acids. CDR1 is PRHDT and CDR2 is FYEKMQ in the germline V gene (reference sequence). The V and J ends lost 3 bases and 1 base respectively, with 6 bases between them.